The 27 T cell receptor beta chains reported below all come from one sample, sequenced in a study of T cell responses to AZD1222 COVID-19 vaccine. Method: immunoSEQ multiplex PCR; TCRdb's copy keeps in-frame clones and lacks some. Of about 84,000 clones listed, more than 80% are singletons. The material was peripheral blood, obtained on day 0 of AZD1222 vaccination. The origin of the receptors is an adult in good health.

This clone showed up just once. The genes are TRBV19 and TRBJ1-2; D unclear. The CDR3 has 11 amino acids. V lost 9 bases to trimming and J lost 9 bases, with 14 bases between them. Germline V gene sequence: CDR1 LNHDA, CDR2 SQIVND (reference sequence). CDR3 residues: CARPGYESYTF. For the CDR3, the DNA is TGTGCCAGACCGGGGTATGAGAGCTACACCTTC.

The rearrangement joins TRBV5-4 to TRBJ1-4, with 10 nucleotides matching TRBD1. Germline V lookup: CDR1 SGHNT, CDR2 YYREEE (reference sequence). The junction had 6 bases not matched to a gene; V was cut back by 4 bases and J by 6 bases. This CDR3 contains 15 residues. The CDR3 region has the DNA TGTGCCAGCAGCCCGGGGACAGGGGAGGATGAAAAACTGTTTTTT. This codes for CASSPGTGEDEKLFF.

J is TRBJ2-2 and V is TRBV7-2; D call uncertain. Trimming shortened V by 1 base and J by 2 bases, and 8 bases separated the two germline ends. The CDR3 spans 15 residues. Looked up from germline, CDR1 is SGHTA and CDR2 is FQGNSA. The CDR3 protein is CASSLGTPNTGELFF. The CDR3, as DNA: TGTGCCAGCAGCTTAGGGACCCCCAACACCGGGGAGCTGTTTTTT.

The V call is TRBV6-1, the J call TRBJ1-5; tentative D call: TRBD1 (6 bases). The CDR3 covers 15 residues. The ends were cut back, 2 bases at V and 9 bases at J, with 17 bases in the middle. In germline, CDR1 is MNHNS, CDR2 SASEGT. CDR3 sequence reads: CASSERGVRVWPQHF. The CDR3 bases are TGTGCCAGCAGTGAAAGGGGGGTTAGGGTATGGCCCCAGCATTTT.

The chain links TRBV3-1 (or the pseudogene TRBV3-2) to TRBJ2-5, with D hard to call. This CDR3 region has 13 residues. CDR1 is LGHDT, CDR2 YNNKEL, per germline (reference sequence). The V end lost 2 bases, the J end lost 5 bases, and 9 bases lay between the germline ends. The CDR3: CASSQRSRETQYF. CDR3 nucleotides: TGTGCCAGCAGCCAACGCTCAAGGGAGACCCAGTACTTC.

The chain recombines TRBV29-1 with TRBJ2-1; D may be TRBD2 (6 bases). V gave up 7 bases and J gave up 4 bases, with 8 bases separating them. This CDR3 has 11 amino acids. The V gene's germline CDR1 is SQVTM and CDR2 ANQGSEA. The CDR3 reads CSGGRYNEQFF. CDR3 sequence (DNA): TGCAGCGGGGGGAGGTACAATGAGCAGTTCTTC.

The rearrangement joins TRBV4-1 to TRBJ2-6; D is uncertain. The CDR3 length is 16 residues. Trimming shortened V by 0 bases and J by 0 bases, and 6 bases separated the two germline ends. Germline CDR1 and CDR2: MGHRA and YSYEKL. CDR3 residues: CASSQDQGSGANVLTF. CDR3 DNA sequence: TGCGCCAGCAGCCAAGATCAAGGCTCTGGGGCCAACGTCCTGACTTTC.

The chain uses TRBV19 and TRBJ2-2; no reliable D call. The CDR3 loop spans 14 amino acids. V was clipped by 7 bases and J by 3 bases, with 12 bases between them. Per the germline V gene, CDR1 is LNHDA and CDR2 is SQIVND (reference sequence). CDR3 DNA sequence: TGTGCCAGTAAACTTACAAGGGACACCGGGGAGCTGTTTTTT. Its protein is CASKLTRDTGELFF. The entire variable domain, with the rest obtained from reference TRBV19 and TRBJ2-2, is as follows: DGGITQSPKYLFRKEGQNVTLSCEQNLNHDAMYWYRQDPGQGLRLIYYSQIVNDFQKGDIAEGYSVSREKKESFPLTVTSAQKNPTAFYLCASKLTRDTGELFFGEGSRLTVL.

The gene calls are TRBV19 and TRBJ1-1, with unresolved D. With 7 bases removed from V and 6 bases from J, the gap between germline ends came to 21 bases. The CDR3 length is 15 residues. The germline gives CDR1 LNHDA, CDR2 SQIVND (reference sequence). As DNA, the CDR3 is TGTGCCAGTATCCGAAATCAGGCCCTGAAGGCTGAAGCTTTCTTT. Amino acids: CASIRNQALKAEAFF.

This chain connects TRBV30 to TRBJ2-5, with D hard to call. This CDR3 contains 13 residues. Per the germline V gene, CDR1 is GTSNPN and CDR2 is SVGIG (reference sequence). Trimming stripped 1 base from V and 4 bases from J, with 10 bases between. CDR3 nucleotides: TGTGCCTGGAGTGATGACCTTAGAGAGACCCAGTACTTC. It specifies CAWSDDLRETQYF. Based on the CDR3 plus reference TRBV30 and TRBJ2-5, the full variable domain is SQTIHQWPATLVQPVGSPLSLECTVEGTSNPNLYWYRQAAGRGLQLLFYSVGIGQISSEVPQNLSASRPQDRQFILSSKKLLLSDSGFYLCAWSDDLRETQYFGPGTRLLVL.

The V call is TRBV19, the J call TRBJ2-6; the D gene is possibly TRBD2 (6 bases). Per the germline V gene, CDR1 is LNHDA and CDR2 is SQIVND (reference sequence). Trimming pared 7 bases from V and 4 bases from J, leaving 11 bases between. The CDR3 is 14 residues long. The CDR3 DNA follows: TGTGCCAGTACTAGACTAGGGGGGGCCAACGTCCTGACTTTC. This encodes CASTRLGGANVLTF.

J is TRBJ1-4 and V is TRBV19, with a possible D match to TRBD1 (5 bases). The germline gives CDR1 LNHDA, CDR2 SQIVND (reference sequence). V shed 1 base and J shed 11 bases, with 14 bases lying between them. The CDR3 runs to 14 residues. The CDR3 sequence: CASSIVTGIDKLFF. CDR3 coding DNA: TGTGCCAGTAGTATAGTCACAGGCATCGATAAACTGTTTTTT.

The chain joins TRBV18 to TRBJ1-1; tentatively, D is TRBD1 (6 bases). Trimming pared 6 bases from V and 3 bases from J, leaving 11 bases between. Germline CDR1 reads KGHSH; CDR2 reads LQKENI. CDR3 length: 13 amino acids. The DNA of the CDR3 is TGTGCCAGCTCTATGGACAGTTACACTGAAGCTTTCTTT. It is translated as CASSMDSYTEAFF.

CDR3 region: CASSLPVGQEAFF. As DNA, the CDR3 is TGTGCCAGCAGTTTGCCGGTGGGACAGGAAGCTTTCTTT. J is TRBJ1-1 and V is TRBV28, with TRBD1 matching over 7 bases. Looked up from germline, CDR1 is MDHEN and CDR2 is SYDVKM. This CDR3 is built from 13 residues. Losses at the gene ends were 3 bases for V and 8 bases for J; bases not matched to a gene: 6.

The chain combines TRBV5-1 with TRBJ2-5, with TRBD1 identical over 9 bases. Germline CDR1 is SGHRS and CDR2 is YFSETQ. The CDR3 is 15 residues long. The ends lost 4 bases at V and 5 bases at J; junction bases unmatched: 9. CDR3 in DNA: TGCGCCAGCAGCCTAGGGACAGGGAAAGGGGAGACCCAGTACTTC. Protein sequence: CASSLGTGKGETQYF.

The V gene is TRBV4-1, the J gene TRBJ2-7; D is perhaps TRBD2 (7 bases). There are 14 residues in the CDR3. Trimming left V 5 bases short and J 2 bases short, with 13 bases between. CDR1 is MGHRA and CDR2 is YSYEKL in the germline V gene. The CDR3 here is CASSLIGGAYEQYF. CDR3 coding DNA: TGCGCCAGCAGCTTAATAGGGGGGGCCTACGAGCAGTACTTC.

This sequence joins TRBV7-9 and TRBJ1-2; D not certain. Germline CDR1 SEHNR, CDR2 FQNEAQ (reference sequence). The CDR3 runs 15 residues. Trimming stripped 1 base from V and 0 bases from J, with 9 bases between. The CDR3 coding sequence is TGTGCCAGCAGCTTAGGGAACTCAGCTAACTATGGCTACACCTTC. It codes for CASSLGNSANYGYTF.

V and J are TRBV6-1 and TRBJ2-1; either TRBD1 or TRBD2 may supply D (6 bases each). Trimming shortened V by 2 bases and J by 4 bases, and 15 bases separated the two germline ends. In germline, CDR1 is MNHNS, CDR2 SASEGT. The CDR3 sequence is 16 residues long. CDR3 sequence (DNA): TGTGCCAGCAGTGAAAACCCACAGGGAGGATACAATGAGCAGTTCTTC. It translates to CASSENPQGGYNEQFF.

This chain uses TRBV6-5 with TRBJ1-1; 10 bases align to TRBD1. The V and J ends lost 7 bases and 3 bases, in that order; junction bases with no gene match: 5. The CDR3 totals 14 residues. Germline CDR1 is MNHEY and CDR2 is SVGAGI. CDR3 residues: CASKGTGADTEAFF. CDR3 DNA sequence: TGTGCCAGCAAGGGGACAGGGGCCGACACTGAAGCTTTCTTT.

The V and J genes are TRBV7-6 and TRBJ1-3; D is undetermined. Germline loops: CDR1 SGHVS, CDR2 FNYEAQ. CDR3 size: 16 residues. V lost 0 bases to trimming and J lost 4 bases, with 13 bases between them. In nucleotides, the CDR3 is TGTGCCAGCAGCTTAGCCGACACCTCCCAGGGAAACACCATATATTTT. Amino acid sequence: CASSLADTSQGNTIYF.

The V call is TRBV3-1 (or the pseudogene TRBV3-2), the J call TRBJ2-3; 12 nucleotides match TRBD1. CDR3 length: 16 amino acids. The germline CDR1 and CDR2 sequences are LGHDT and YNNKEL (reference sequence). Losses at the gene ends were 5 bases for V and 5 bases for J; bases not matched to a gene: 8. In DNA form, the CDR3 reads TGTGCCAGCAGCGCCGGGACAGGGGGCTGGGTAGATACGCAGTATTTT. Amino acids: CASSAGTGGWVDTQYF.

This clone was seen a handful of times. The chain links TRBV9 to TRBJ2-3; 9 bases map to TRBD2. CDR1 is SGDLS, CDR2 YYNGEE, per germline. The CDR3 is 16 amino acids. Unmatched junction bases numbered 6, after V lost 4 bases and J lost 0 bases. This chain's CDR3 is CASSPLAGGSTDTQYF. CDR3 nucleotide sequence: TGTGCCAGCAGCCCACTGGCGGGGGGGAGCACAGATACGCAGTATTTT.

The chain uses TRBV14 and TRBJ2-7; 9 bases map to TRBD1. CDR3 length: 16 amino acids. The ends lost 3 bases at V and 4 bases at J; junction bases unmatched: 10. Per the germline V gene, CDR1 is SGHDN and CDR2 is FVKESK. The CDR3 bases are TGTGCCAGCAGCCACCTTTACAGGGGGCAAAGGTACGAGCAGTACTTC. It translates to CASSHLYRGQRYEQYF.

This chain joins TRBV30 and TRBJ2-3; D uncertain. Per the germline V gene, CDR1 is GTSNPN and CDR2 is SVGIG (reference sequence). There are 11 residues in the CDR3. Trimming stripped 0 bases from V and 4 bases from J, with 2 bases between. CDR3 residues: CAWSVPDTQYF. CDR3 DNA: TGTGCCTGGAGTGTACCAGATACGCAGTATTTT.

The chain links TRBV20-1 to TRBJ2-7; D gene uncertain. The CDR3 extends over 11 amino acids. V lost 6 bases and J 3 bases, leaving 9 bases between the germline ends. The germline CDR1 and CDR2 sequences are DFQATT and SNEGSKA (reference sequence). The CDR3 DNA is TGCAGTGCCATCTCGTACTACGAGCAGTACTTC. Translated, it gives CSAISYYEQYF.

The gene calls are TRBV5-4 and TRBJ1-1, with 7 bases lining up with TRBD1. Germline V gene data show CDR1 as SGHNT and CDR2 as YYREEE (reference sequence). V lost 4 bases to trimming and J lost 2 bases; unmatched junction nucleotides: 8. This CDR3 is built from 15 residues. The CDR3 region has the DNA TGTGCCAGCAGCCCCCAGGGGGGCGGAAACACTGAAGCTTTCTTT. Encoded protein: CASSPQGGGNTEAFF.

The CDR3 coding sequence is TGTGCCAGCACCCTCTCCAGGGGGCATTCCTACGAGCAGTACTTC. It specifies CASTLSRGHSYEQYF. The chain employs TRBV5-4 and TRBJ2-7; 8 nucleotides line up with TRBD1. This CDR3 has 15 amino acids. Looked up from germline, CDR1 is SGHNT and CDR2 is YYREEE (reference sequence). V was clipped by 6 bases and J by 1 base; unmatched bases: 9.